What follows describes a single T cell receptor beta chain. This specimen belongs to a study of long-term antiretroviral therapy in people with HIV. Sequencing used immunoSEQ v3.0 at survey level. Only in-frame clones appear in the TCRdb table, and some are missing; sequencing was by immunoSEQ multiplex PCR. The table includes 30,000 or so clones, 70% to 85% detected once. V dropped 6 bases and J dropped 8; count of bases not matched to a gene: 8. Germline V lookup: CDR1 MRHNA, CDR2 SNTAGT. The CDR3 runs to 14 residues. This receptor was taken from a man aged 40-55 years with HIV. V and J are TRBV6-4 and TRBJ2-1, with 9 positions matching TRBD1. Source: unsorted PBMCs, taken 3 years after starting antiretroviral therapy. CDR3 sequence: CASSRDRESDEQFF. The CDR3 region has the DNA TGTGCCAGCAGCCGGGACAGGGAATCCGATGAGCAGTTCTTC.